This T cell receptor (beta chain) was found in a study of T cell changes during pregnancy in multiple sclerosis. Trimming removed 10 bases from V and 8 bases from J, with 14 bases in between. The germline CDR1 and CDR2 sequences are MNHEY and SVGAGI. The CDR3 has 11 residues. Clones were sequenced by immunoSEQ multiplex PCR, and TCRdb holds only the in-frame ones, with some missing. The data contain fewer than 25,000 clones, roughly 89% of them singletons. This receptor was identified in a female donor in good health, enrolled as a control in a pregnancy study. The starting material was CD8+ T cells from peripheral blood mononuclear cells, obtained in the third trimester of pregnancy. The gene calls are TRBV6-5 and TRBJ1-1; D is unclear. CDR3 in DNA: TGTGCCACTCTACACGGAGTAGAAGCTTTCTTT. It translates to CATLHGVEAFF.